The 30 T cell receptor beta chains below come from one sample, sequenced in a study of blood T cell repertoires in COVID-19. The table came from immunoSEQ multiplex PCR; TCRdb's copy has only in-frame clones and leaves some out. In the table there are about 200,000 clones, roughly 86% of which are singletons. What was sequenced was peripheral blood. Source of these receptors: a man aged 60 to 75 with acute or convalescent COVID-19.

This chain connects TRBV27 to TRBJ2-3; D call uncertain. CDR1 is MNHEY, CDR2 SMNVEV, per germline (reference sequence). The CDR3 totals 14 residues. V was cut by 5 bases and J by 8 bases, with 17 bases left in between. For the CDR3, the DNA is TGTGCCAGCAGTGCCATCCCTAGAGAGTTTACGCAGTATTTT. This sequence encodes CASSAIPREFTQYF.

The rearrangement uses TRBV24-1 and TRBJ2-6; D ambiguous. The CDR3 is 14 amino acids. From germline, CDR1 is KGHDR and CDR2 SFDVKD. The V gene lost 4 bases and the J gene lost 5 bases, with 8 bases spanning the gap. The CDR3 DNA follows: TGTGCCACCAGTGACTCTTATAGGGCCAACGTCCTGACTTTC. Translating it yields CATSDSYRANVLTF.

J is TRBJ1-3 and V is TRBV19; the D gene is possibly TRBD1 (5 bases). CDR3 length equals 15 residues. The germline V gene encodes CDR1 LNHDA and CDR2 SQIVND (reference sequence). Trimming took off 3 bases at V and 5 bases at J, with 14 bases between the two ends. CDR3: CASSMAGSDRNTIYF. DNA of the CDR3: TGTGCCAGTAGTATGGCAGGGTCGGACCGAAACACCATATATTTT.

The V call is TRBV11-3, the J call TRBJ2-7; D gene ambiguous. The CDR3 runs to 12 residues. Germline V CDR1 and CDR2: SGHNT, YENEEA. V dropped 0 bases and J dropped 3 bases, with 3 bases sitting between them. CDR3 coding DNA: TGTGCCAGCAGCTTAGACGGCTACGAGCAGTACTTC. Translated, it gives CASSLDGYEQYF.

This clone was picked up a small number of times. The chain has TRBV13 and TRBJ1-4; 9 nucleotides agree with TRBD1. V shed 5 bases and J 7 bases; nucleotides not matched to a gene: 5. Germline CDR1 PRHDT, CDR2 FYEKMQ (reference sequence). The CDR3 length is 14 residues. The CDR3 nucleotides read TGTGCCAGCAGCCGAGGGACAGGGCTTGAAAAACTGTTTTTT. Translating gives CASSRGTGLEKLFF.

The chain has TRBV19 and TRBJ2-1; a possible D gene is TRBD2 (5 bases). The germline gives CDR1 LNHDA, CDR2 SQIVND (reference sequence). This CDR3 region has 15 residues. The V end was cut by 7 bases, the J end by 0 bases, with 13 bases between. This CDR3 reads CASKEGLSSYNEQFF. In DNA form, the CDR3 reads TGTGCCAGTAAAGAGGGCCTAAGCTCCTACAATGAGCAGTTCTTC.

This clone has more than one count but fewer than ten. V is TRBV2 and J is TRBJ2-1; TRBD2 matches 13 bases. V shed 5 bases, J shed 8 bases, and the junction held 9 bases outside the gene matches. The germline CDR1 and CDR2 sequences are SNHLY and FYNNEI. The CDR3 is made up of 16 amino acids. The CDR3 loop is CASSSKTSGGRDEQFF. In nucleotides, the CDR3 is TGTGCCAGCAGTTCTAAGACTAGCGGGGGGAGGGATGAGCAGTTCTTC.

The chain couples TRBV6-5 to TRBJ1-6; tentatively, D is TRBD1 (6 bases). This CDR3 is 14 amino acids long. V was cut by 7 bases and J by 5 bases, with 12 bases left in between. Germline CDR1 is MNHEY and CDR2 is SVGAGI. CDR3 in amino acids: CASMLTGNNSPLHF. The CDR3 nucleotides read TGTGCCAGCATGCTAACAGGGAATAATTCACCCCTCCACTTT.

The chain is built from TRBV4-3 and TRBJ1-2; D is possibly TRBD1 (6 bases). CDR3 length: 16 amino acids. The V gene lost 4 bases and the J gene lost 2 bases, with 17 bases spanning the gap. Germline CDR1 reads LGHNA; CDR2 reads YSLEER. CDR3 coding DNA: TGCGCCAGCAGCCCTAATGGGGGGGGCGGAAACTATGGCTACACCTTC. This gives the protein CASSPNGGGGNYGYTF.

This clone was seen only once. The V gene is TRBV9, the J gene TRBJ2-1; 7 positions match TRBD1. With V trimmed by 4 bases and J by 0 bases, 7 bases remained unmatched. CDR3 length equals 16 residues. The germline V gene has CDR1 SGDLS and CDR2 YYNGEE. Here the CDR3 reads CASSLRTGSSYNEQFF. For the CDR3, the DNA is TGTGCCAGCAGCCTTCGGACAGGTAGCTCCTACAATGAGCAGTTCTTC.

Here the CDR3 reads CASSQSGQGYYNEQFF. The CDR3 DNA sequence: TGTGCCAGCAGCCAATCGGGACAGGGCTACTACAATGAGCAGTTCTTC. The rearrangement links TRBV14 to TRBJ2-1; TRBD1 agrees at 9 bases. V lost 2 bases to trimming and J lost 3 bases; unmatched junction nucleotides: 5. The CDR3 totals 16 residues. The germline gives CDR1 SGHDN, CDR2 FVKESK.

A few counts support this clone. The chain recombines TRBV5-6 with TRBJ2-3, with D possibly being TRBD2 (7 bases). Trimming removed 3 bases at V and 0 bases at J, with 17 bases between. CDR1 is SGHDT, CDR2 YYEEEE, per germline. The CDR3 has 17 amino acids. Here the CDR3 reads CASSSYPGGWSTDTQYF. The CDR3 coding sequence is TGTGCCAGCAGCTCTTATCCGGGGGGCTGGAGCACAGATACGCAGTATTTT.

The V gene is TRBV20-1, the J gene TRBJ2-3, with D tentatively TRBD1 (6 bases). Trimming left V 3 bases short and J 4 bases short, with 8 bases between. Germline lookup yields CDR1 DFQATT and CDR2 SNEGSKA (reference sequence). The CDR3 extends over 12 amino acids. The CDR3 DNA sequence: TGCAGTGCTAGTAAGGGGGCAGATACGCAGTATTTT. It codes for CSASKGADTQYF.

This chain uses TRBV3-1 (or the pseudogene TRBV3-2) with TRBJ1-5; weak D call: TRBD1 (6 bases). The CDR3 spans 14 residues. Trimming pared 1 base from V and 7 bases from J, leaving 11 bases between. Germline V gene data show CDR1 as LGHDT and CDR2 as YNNKEL (reference sequence). As DNA, the CDR3 is TGTGCCAGCAGCCAAGTTGGGGGCGGGCAGCCCCAGCATTTT. Protein sequence: CASSQVGGGQPQHF.

This clone was seen just once. V is TRBV6-6 and J is TRBJ2-7; D may be TRBD1 (6 bases). The CDR3 sequence is 13 residues long. V shed 6 bases and J shed 3 bases, with 12 bases lying between them. CDR1 and CDR2 from the germline V gene are MNHNY and SVGAGI (reference sequence). CDR3 region: CASSQTGYYEQYF. The CDR3 nucleotides read TGTGCCAGCAGCCAAACAGGGTACTACGAGCAGTACTTC.

This chain joins TRBV10-3 and TRBJ2-7, with D perhaps matching TRBD2 (5 bases). The CDR3 covers 10 residues. Trimming stripped 8 bases from V and 4 bases from J, with 6 bases between. Germline CDR1 and CDR2: ENHRY and SYGVKD. The CDR3 nucleotides read TGTGCCATCGGAGGATACGAGCAGTACTTC. Its translation: CAIGGYEQYF.

CDR3 loop: CASSLLTRAEGGELFF. DNA for the CDR3: TGTGCCAGCAGCCTACTGACGAGGGCTGAGGGCGGGGAGCTGTTTTTT. The V gene is TRBV7-2, the J gene TRBJ2-2; tentative D call: TRBD2 (5 bases). The V gene's germline CDR1 is SGHTA and CDR2 FQGNSA. This CDR3 contains 16 residues. Trimming took off 5 bases at V and 7 bases at J, with 20 bases between the two ends.

The gene calls are TRBV5-1 and TRBJ2-5; 10 nucleotides align to TRBD1. The CDR3 contains 14 residues. J lost 5 bases, V lost 4 bases, and 5 bases had no gene match. Germline V gives CDR1 SGHRS, CDR2 YFSETQ. This CDR3 reads CASSPDRGMETQYF. Written as DNA, the CDR3 is TGCGCCAGCAGCCCGGACAGGGGGATGGAGACCCAGTACTTC.

On this clone itself: The identical CDR3 is also encoded by other nucleotide sequences in the sample. V gene TRBV12-3 or TRBV12-4 combines with J gene TRBJ2-5; possibly TRBD2 for D (6 bases). This CDR3 contains 13 residues. V was cut by 3 bases and J by 4 bases, with 9 bases left in between. CDR3 sequence (DNA): TGTGCCAGCAGTTTGTCGGGGGTAGAGACCCAGTACTTC. Its translation is CASSLSGVETQYF.

The chain employs TRBV6-5 and TRBJ1-2; D not resolved. The CDR3 loop spans 13 amino acids. From germline, CDR1 is MNHEY and CDR2 SVGAGI. Trimming stripped 6 bases from V and 8 bases from J, with 16 bases between. This CDR3 reads CASSETLTDGYTF. The CDR3 bases are TGTGCCAGCAGCGAGACATTAACCGACGGCTACACCTTC.

J is TRBJ1-1 and V is TRBV18; perhaps TRBD1 as D (5 bases). The CDR3 extends over 14 amino acids. The germline CDR1 and CDR2 sequences are KGHSH and LQKENI. V was clipped by 4 bases and J by 4 bases, with 13 bases between them. The CDR3 loop is CASSLPAGGTEAFF. CDR3 DNA: TGTGCCAGCTCACTCCCGGCGGGGGGCACTGAAGCTTTCTTT.

The chain links TRBV6-6 to TRBJ1-5, with 9 positions matching TRBD1. This CDR3 has 19 residues. The J segment lost 3 bases and the V segment lost 6 bases, leaving 18 bases of the junction unmatched. Germline V lookup: CDR1 MNHNY, CDR2 SVGAGI (reference sequence). The CDR3 protein is CASSYRTGVHPSTNQPQHF. The CDR3 nucleotides are TGTGCCAGCAGCTACAGGACAGGGGTCCATCCAAGTACCAATCAGCCCCAGCATTTT.

The chain has TRBV15 and TRBJ1-4; 8 nucleotides line up with TRBD1. Germline V gives CDR1 LNHNV, CDR2 YYDKDF (reference sequence). Trimming took 6 bases from V and 8 from J; bases not matched to a gene: 8. The CDR3 totals 14 residues. Here the CDR3 reads CATRSRGLEEKLFF. The CDR3 coding sequence is TGTGCCACCAGAAGCAGGGGGCTCGAAGAAAAACTGTTTTTT. Full variable domain (outside the CDR3, taken from reference TRBV15 and TRBJ1-4): DAMVIQNPRYQVTQFGKPVTLSCSQTLNHNVMYWYQQKSSQAPKLLFHYYDKDFNNEADTPDNFQSRRPNTSFCFLDIRSPGLGDTAMYLCATRSRGLEEKLFFGSGTQLSVL.

V is TRBV7-2 and J is TRBJ1-1, with a tentative D call TRBD1 (6 bases). The CDR3 spans 17 residues. V lost 5 bases, J lost 2 bases, and 21 bases lay in between. CDR1 and CDR2 (germline): SGHTA, FQGNSA. The CDR3 DNA reads TGTGCCAGCAGCCTCACAAGGACAGTTGGGGTAAACACTGAAGCTTTCTTT. As protein: CASSLTRTVGVNTEAFF.

V and J are TRBV3-1 (or the pseudogene TRBV3-2) and TRBJ2-7; weak D call: TRBD2 (6 bases). Germline V lookup: CDR1 LGHDT, CDR2 YNNKEL (reference sequence). The CDR3 is 14 residues long. The V and J ends lost 6 bases and 1 base respectively, with 13 bases between them. CDR3 in DNA: TGTGCCAGCAGTAGAGGGGACTCGTCCTACGAGCAGTACTTC. Residues: CASSRGDSSYEQYF.

The chain employs TRBV28 and TRBJ1-2; D is perhaps TRBD1 (6 bases). Per germline, CDR1 MDHEN and CDR2 SYDVKM. Trimming took off 2 bases at V and 3 bases at J, with 19 bases between the two ends. The CDR3 consists of 17 residues. CDR3 loop: CASSLLLPQGLHYGYTF. The CDR3 bases are TGTGCCAGCAGTTTACTTCTCCCTCAGGGGTTACACTATGGCTACACCTTC.

The chain recombines TRBV9 with TRBJ1-3, with 8 bases matching TRBD1. Germline V gene lookup returns CDR1 SGDLS and CDR2 YYNGEE. This CDR3 spans 15 amino acids. After removal of 2 bases from V and 4 bases from J, the junction contained 5 bases not matched to a gene. The CDR3 loop reads CASSVSQGAGNTIYF. The CDR3 nucleotides read TGTGCCAGCAGCGTTAGTCAGGGGGCGGGAAACACCATATATTTT. Complete variable domain (other parts from reference TRBV9 and TRBJ1-3): DSGVTQTPKHLITATGQRVTLRCSPRSGDLSVYWYQQSLDQGLQFLIQYYNGEERAKGNILERFSAQQFPDLHSELNLSSLELGDSALYFCASSVSQGAGNTIYFGEGSWLTVV.

A note on this clone: Other nucleotide sequences in the sample specify the same CDR3. The chain has TRBV12-3 or TRBV12-4 and TRBJ1-2; D is ambiguous. The CDR3 runs to 12 residues. The V end lost 5 bases, the J end lost 2 bases, and 6 bases lay between the germline ends. CDR3 in DNA: TGTGCCAGCAGTCCGGGGAACTATGGCTACACCTTC. This codes for CASSPGNYGYTF.

J is TRBJ2-3 and V is TRBV18; TRBD2 might be the D (5 bases). Trimming shortened V by 5 bases and J by 0 bases, and 21 bases separated the two germline ends. Per germline, CDR1 KGHSH and CDR2 LQKENI. The CDR3 loop spans 18 amino acids. CDR3 protein: CASSSGISTNPSTDTQYF. The CDR3 DNA is TGTGCCAGCTCATCCGGGATCTCGACAAATCCTAGCACAGATACGCAGTATTTT.

V usage is TRBV7-2 and J usage is TRBJ2-3; the match to TRBD2 covers 12 bases. CDR3 length: 19 amino acids. Looked up from germline, CDR1 is SGHTA and CDR2 is FQGNSA. V lost 4 bases to trimming and J lost 2 bases; unmatched junction nucleotides: 13. CDR3 in amino acids: CASSSFTTSGGTNTDTQYF. CDR3 in DNA: TGTGCCAGCAGCTCGTTCACTACTAGCGGGGGGACTAACACAGATACGCAGTATTTT.